A single sample is the source of the 3 T cell receptor beta chains below, sequenced in a study of cytomegalovirus exposure and HLA in healthy donors. It was with 60 Vbeta and 13 Jbeta primers that the PCR ran. Assay used: immunoSEQ multiplex PCR; TCRdb lists only in-frame clones, some missing. This specimen shows approximately 210,000 clones; the ten leading clones hold about 1%. The sequencing input was PBMCs. These receptors were taken from a young woman in good health and CMV-seropositive.

The chain recombines TRBV10-3 with TRBJ2-4; tentative D call: TRBD1 (6 bases). The germline CDR1 and CDR2 sequences are ENHRY and SYGVKD. The V end was cut by 1 base, the J end by 6 bases, with 19 bases between. This CDR3 spans 17 amino acids. The CDR3 DNA follows: TGTGCCATCAGTGAGTACCTTACGGGACACGAACGAAACATTCAGTACTTC. The encoded protein is CAISEYLTGHERNIQYF.

The rearrangement uses TRBV5-6 and TRBJ2-5; 7 bases line up with TRBD2. With V trimmed by 0 bases and J by 4 bases, 3 bases remained unmatched. Germline loops: CDR1 SGHDT, CDR2 YYEEEE. This CDR3 comprises 14 residues. DNA for the CDR3: TGTGCCAGCAGCTTGGGACGGGGGGTAGAGACCCAGTACTTC. This codes for CASSLGRGVETQYF.

The chain carries TRBV7-9 and TRBJ2-1; maybe TRBD2 (6 bases). The germline gives CDR1 SEHNR, CDR2 FQNEAQ (reference sequence). The CDR3 runs to 15 residues. Trimming stripped 5 bases from V and 9 bases from J, with 20 bases between. DNA of the CDR3: TGTGCCAGCAGCCCACTCGGAGGGAGTCTGTTTGAGCAGTTCTTC. Amino acid sequence: CASSPLGGSLFEQFF.